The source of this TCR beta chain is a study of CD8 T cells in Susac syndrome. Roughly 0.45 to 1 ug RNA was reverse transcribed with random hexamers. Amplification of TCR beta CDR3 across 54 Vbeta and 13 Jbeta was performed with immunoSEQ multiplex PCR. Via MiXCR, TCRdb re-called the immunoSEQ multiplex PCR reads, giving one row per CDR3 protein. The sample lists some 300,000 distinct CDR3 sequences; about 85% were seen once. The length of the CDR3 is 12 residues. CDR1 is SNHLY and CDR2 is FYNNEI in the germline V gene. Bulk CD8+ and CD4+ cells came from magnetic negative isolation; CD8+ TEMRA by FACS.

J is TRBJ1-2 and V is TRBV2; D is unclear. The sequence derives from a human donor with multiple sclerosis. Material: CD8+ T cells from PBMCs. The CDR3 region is CAADPRLLGYTF. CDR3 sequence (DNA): TGTGCAGCCGACCCTCGTTTGCTGGGCTACACCTTC.